A single sample is the source of the 10 T cell receptor beta chains below, sequenced in a study of blood T cell repertoires in COVID-19. Repertoires were generated with immunoSEQ multiplex PCR, while TCRdb's copy carries only in-frame clones and drops some. The sample shows about 170,000 clones, around 85% of them seen only once. Material: peripheral blood. These receptors were collected from a man in his 60s who had recovered from COVID-19.

The chain recombines TRBV5-1 with TRBJ1-6; perhaps TRBD1 as D (5 bases). The V end lost 0 bases, the J end lost 4 bases, and 11 bases lay between the germline ends. The length of the CDR3 is 16 residues. Germline V gene lookup returns CDR1 SGHRS and CDR2 YFSETQ. The CDR3, as DNA: TGCGCCAGCAGCTTGGTGGGGGGAGGGTATAATTCACCCCTCCACTTT. It yields the protein CASSLVGGGYNSPLHF.

The chain combines TRBV7-9 with TRBJ2-7; perhaps TRBD1 as D (5 bases). The CDR3 has 15 amino acids. The germline V gene has CDR1 SEHNR and CDR2 FQNEAQ (reference sequence). Between the trimmed V and J ends, which lost 5 bases and 0 bases, there was a span of 14 bases. In nucleotides, the CDR3 is TGTGCCAGCAGCCATGTCAGGACACTCTCCTACGAGCAGTACTTC. Protein sequence: CASSHVRTLSYEQYF.

This clone was seen just once. The CDR3 bases are TGTGCCAGTAGTATAGTCGGGGCAGGGGGCTTCACAGATACGCAGTATTTT. This sequence encodes CASSIVGAGGFTDTQYF. The J gene is TRBJ2-3, the V gene TRBV19; TRBD1 aligns across 8 bases. Per germline, CDR1 LNHDA and CDR2 SQIVND (reference sequence). Trimming removed 1 base from V and 2 bases from J; junction bases left unmatched: 8. The CDR3 length is 17 residues.

The V gene is TRBV10-3, the J gene TRBJ2-7; perhaps TRBD2 as D (5 bases). Trimming removed 6 bases from V and 3 bases from J, with 15 bases in between. There are 14 residues in the CDR3. CDR1 is ENHRY and CDR2 is SYGVKD in the germline V gene. The CDR3 loop reads CAISAASGYYEQYF. For the CDR3, the DNA is TGTGCCATCAGCGCTGCGTCGGGGTACTACGAGCAGTACTTC.

The chain carries TRBV19 and TRBJ1-2, with D maybe TRBD1 (5 bases). V gave up 7 bases and J gave up 4 bases, with 16 bases separating them. This CDR3 region has 14 residues. CDR1 LNHDA and CDR2 SQIVND come from the germline V gene (reference sequence). For the CDR3, the DNA is TGTGCCAGTAAAAACTCCAGGGTTGGCTATGGCTACACCTTC. Amino acids: CASKNSRVGYGYTF.

V usage is TRBV30 and J usage is TRBJ2-7; D gene unclear. V shed 2 bases and J shed 4 bases, with 9 bases lying between them. This CDR3 contains 12 residues. Germline V gene lookup returns CDR1 GTSNPN and CDR2 SVGIG (reference sequence). CDR3 in DNA: TGTGCCTGGAGTAGAGAGATTTACGAGCAGTACTTC. This gives the protein CAWSREIYEQYF.

This rearrangement joins TRBV7-3 to TRBJ2-2; D may be TRBD2 (6 bases). The germline V gene has CDR1 SGHTA and CDR2 FQGTGA. V was shortened by 5 bases and J by 2 bases, with 15 bases between the two germline ends. The CDR3 spans 16 residues. The CDR3: CASSARGGANTGELFF. CDR3 coding DNA: TGTGCCAGCAGCGCTAGAGGCGGGGCCAACACCGGGGAGCTGTTTTTT.

The rearrangement links TRBV28 to TRBJ2-5, with 11 nucleotides matching TRBD2. This CDR3 is built from 18 residues. Germline CDR1 and CDR2: MDHEN and SYDVKM. The J segment lost 1 base and the V segment lost 4 bases, leaving 11 bases of the junction unmatched. The CDR3: CASSSGVAGGPSQETQYF. CDR3 coding DNA: TGTGCCAGCAGTTCCGGGGTAGCGGGGGGGCCGTCCCAAGAGACCCAGTACTTC.

The rearrangement joins TRBV19 to TRBJ1-6; D is uncertain. With 2 bases removed from V and 0 bases from J, the gap between germline ends came to 8 bases. The CDR3 contains 16 residues. CDR1 is LNHDA, CDR2 SQIVND, per germline (reference sequence). DNA of the CDR3: TGTGCCAGTAGTATACAGGCCAGCTCCTATAATTCACCCCTCCACTTT. This sequence encodes CASSIQASSYNSPLHF.

The chain recombines TRBV7-9 with TRBJ1-1; TRBD1 aligns across 7 bases. Germline CDR1 is SEHNR and CDR2 is FQNEAQ (reference sequence). The J segment lost 6 bases and the V segment lost 3 bases, leaving 4 bases of the junction unmatched. This CDR3 has 13 residues. CDR3 sequence (DNA): TGTGCCAGCAGCTTTCAGGGGGGTTCTGAAGCTTTCTTT. Amino acids: CASSFQGGSEAFF.